This TCR beta chain derives from a study of CD8 T cells in ankylosing spondylitis. General study points: A CD8+ phenotype characterized the disease-linked clones, which were relatively rare in peripheral blood. Characteristic of ankylosing spondylitis blood, it appeared, was a TCR beta motif comprising fewer than 10 highly homologous variants.

This clonotype was seen a few times. Its antigen is not known. Germline lookup yields CDR1 DFQATT and CDR2 SNEGSKA (reference sequence). The CDR3 extends over 14 amino acids. The ends lost 5 bases at V and 9 bases at J; junction bases unmatched: 12. Quantitative 5'-RACE with molecular barcodes generated TCR beta libraries. TCRdb itself ran the 5' RACE reads through MiXCR, one entry per CDR3 protein. The data show about 440,000 distinct CDR3 sequences, over 15% seen once. This sequence joins TRBV20-1 and TRBJ2-3; 9 nucleotides match TRBD2. This TCR was recovered from a male donor with ankylosing spondylitis. Sequencing was carried out using blood, either unsorted or a sorted T cell fraction (not recorded which). CDR3 nucleotides: TGCAGTGCTTCGACTAGCGGATCACAGATGACGCAGTATTTT. This codes for CSASTSGSQMTQYF.